The sequence of this T cell receptor beta chain was determined in a study of response to subunit inactivated influenza vaccine. Findings and limits, study-wide: Researchers suggested that each seasonal influenza vaccination recruits few new T cells.

A note on this clonotype: Its target is unknown.

The V and J ends lost 4 bases and 2 bases respectively, with 10 bases between them. Germline CDR1 is SGHRS and CDR2 is YFSETQ. The CDR3 is 15 residues long. In TCRdb, the RT-PCR reads were re-called with MiXCR into one record per CDR3 protein. The table shows some 600,000 distinct CDR3 sequences, with less than 15% occurring only once. The rearrangement uses TRBV5-1 and TRBJ1-6; D remains ambiguous. The receptor's source is a man between 45 and 60 years old who received an inactivated influenza vaccine. The sample consisted of PBMCs from blood, taken less than 15 days before vaccination. Written as DNA, the CDR3 is TGCGCCAGCAGCACCCAGGAGCCCTATAATTCACCCCTCCACTTT. Encoded protein: CASSTQEPYNSPLHF.